Detailed here is one TCR beta chain. In the original analysis: Reference gene primer amplification in the assay estimated nucleated cell counts. Repertoires were generated with immunoSEQ multiplex PCR, while TCRdb's copy carries only in-frame clones and drops some. That table furnishes V, J and clone size, whereas the DNA furnished D and trimming. The sample carries around 180,000 clones, around two thirds recorded once. The V and J ends lost 4 bases and 9 bases respectively, with 16 bases between them. Germline lookup yields CDR1 SQVTM and CDR2 ANQGSEA. The CDR3 is made up of 13 amino acids. The sample belongs to a study of blood T cell repertoires in COVID-19. Study in general: Nucleic acid was either cDNA or gDNA, and it came from T cells, B-cell-depleted T cells, or PBMCs.

The sample taken for sequencing was peripheral blood. The chain recombines TRBV29-1 with TRBJ2-1, with D perhaps matching TRBD2 (5 bases). This receptor was taken from a woman of 80 years or more with acute or convalescent COVID-19. CDR3 region: CSVVGVEGGEQFF. In DNA form, the CDR3 reads TGCAGCGTTGTCGGGGTGGAAGGAGGTGAGCAGTTCTTC.